This T cell receptor beta chain came from a study of Ad26.COV2.S vaccination and SARS-CoV-2 variants. Study information: The Ad26.COV2.S arm of the COV1001 trial was where the donor was placed. Intramuscular Ad26.COV2.S doses were given once or twice, 56 days apart. Study observations and caveats: Analyses of TCR breadth and depth may have underestimated total T cell responses.

Clones were sequenced by immunoSEQ multiplex PCR, and TCRdb holds only the in-frame ones, with some missing. The profile shows around 450,000 clones, about nine tenths of them singletons. This CDR3 comprises 15 residues. Trimming left V 6 bases short and J 3 bases short, with 17 bases between. The V gene's germline CDR1 is LNHDA and CDR2 SQIVND (reference sequence). Treatment given: about 20 received Ad26.COV2.S at low or high dose, single or two shots; several received placebo; per-sample allocation not given. All samples were drawn on day 63, counting from the first vaccine or placebo injection. Donation came from an adult in Boston who was aged 18-55 years. Concerning this clone: Its antigen is not known.

The receptor was isolated from a person between 18 and 59 years old who received the Ad26.COV2.S COVID-19 vaccine or a placebo. The V and J genes are TRBV19 and TRBJ2-5, with D maybe TRBD1 (6 bases). Sequencing used peripheral blood, obtained in a trial of Ad26.COV2.S vaccine versus placebo. The CDR3 coding sequence is TGTGCCAGTAGGCGGACAGCCGAAACTGAAGAGACCCAGTACTTC. It yields the protein CASRRTAETEETQYF. Complete variable domain (other parts from reference TRBV19 and TRBJ2-5): DGGITQSPKYLFRKEGQNVTLSCEQNLNHDAMYWYRQDPGQGLRLIYYSQIVNDFQKGDIAEGYSVSREKKESFPLTVTSAQKNPTAFYLCASRRTAETEETQYFGPGTRLLVL.